This T cell receptor beta chain was found in a study of T-cell memory formation after mild COVID-19. 5'RACE primed at constant segments yielded TCR alpha and TCR beta cDNA libraries bearing sample barcodes and UMIs. MiXCR was run by TCRdb on the 5' RACE reads, yielding one entry per CDR3 protein. The sample lists some 300,000 distinct CDR3 sequences; 19% were seen once. V was clipped by 4 bases and J by 2 bases, with 12 bases between them. This CDR3 spans 15 amino acids. Per germline, CDR1 LGHNA and CDR2 YSLEER. The source material was PBMCs or a T cell subset sorted from them (not recorded which). This rearrangement joins TRBV4-3 to TRBJ2-1; D possibly uses TRBD1 or TRBD2 (6 bases each). This clonotype originated in a man between 18 and 29 years old who had mild COVID-19 (a few samples of this study predate the infection). Cell type and time point are not known. The CDR3 loop reads CASSLNGGTYNEQFF. The CDR3 DNA reads TGCGCCAGCAGCCTTAACGGGGGCACCTACAATGAGCAGTTCTTC.